This T cell receptor beta chain originates from a study of shared clonotypes between healthy human individuals. Points on this clone: Its target is not known.

Method: immunoSEQ multiplex PCR; TCRdb's copy keeps in-frame clones and lacks some. The sample records about 1.5 million clones, roughly 96% being singletons. Germline V gene sequence: CDR1 SEHNR, CDR2 FQNEAQ (reference sequence). The CDR3 is 17 amino acids. V was pared by 1 base and J by 4 bases, with 5 bases of the junction left unmatched. Study observations and caveats: In the sorted subsets, rarefaction showed sequencing was incomplete despite large depth.

Input material: naive CD4+ T cells sorted from blood. Indicated subset: CD45RA+ positively selected. The source is a man younger than 40 in good health. The V call is TRBV7-9, the J call TRBJ2-1; 12 positions agree with TRBD2. CDR3 sequence: CASSLGGTSGRYNEQFF. The CDR3, as DNA: TGTGCCAGCAGCTTAGGAGGTACTAGCGGGAGGTACAATGAGCAGTTCTTC.